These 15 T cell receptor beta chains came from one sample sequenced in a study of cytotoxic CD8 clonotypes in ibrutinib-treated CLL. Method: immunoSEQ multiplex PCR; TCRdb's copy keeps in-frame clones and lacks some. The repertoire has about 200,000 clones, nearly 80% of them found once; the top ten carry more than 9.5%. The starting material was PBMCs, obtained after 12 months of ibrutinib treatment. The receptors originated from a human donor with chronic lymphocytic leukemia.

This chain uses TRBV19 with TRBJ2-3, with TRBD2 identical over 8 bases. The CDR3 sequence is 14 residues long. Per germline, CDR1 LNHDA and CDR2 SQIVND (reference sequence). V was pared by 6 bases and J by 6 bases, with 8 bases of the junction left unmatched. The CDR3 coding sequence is TGTGCCAGTAGCCTAGCGGGCCCCCCGGATACGCAGTATTTT. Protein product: CASSLAGPPDTQYF.

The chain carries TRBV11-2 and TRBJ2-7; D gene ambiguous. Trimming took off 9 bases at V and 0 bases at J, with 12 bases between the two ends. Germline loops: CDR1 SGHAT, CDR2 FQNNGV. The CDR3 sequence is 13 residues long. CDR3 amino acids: CASQFGSSYEQYF. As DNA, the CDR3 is TGTGCCAGTCAGTTCGGGTCCTCCTACGAGCAGTACTTC. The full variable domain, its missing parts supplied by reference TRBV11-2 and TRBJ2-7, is EAGVAQSPRYKIIEKRQSVAFWCNPISGHATLYWYQQILGQGPKLLIQFQNNGVVDDSQLPKDRFSAERLKGVDSTLKIQPAKLEDSAVYLCASQFGSSYEQYFGPGTRLTVT.

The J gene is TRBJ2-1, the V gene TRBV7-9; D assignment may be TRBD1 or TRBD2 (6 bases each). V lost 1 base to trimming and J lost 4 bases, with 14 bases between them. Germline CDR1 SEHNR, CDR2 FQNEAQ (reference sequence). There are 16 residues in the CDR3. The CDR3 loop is CASSLGGGGAYNEQFF. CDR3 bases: TGTGCCAGCAGCTTAGGAGGAGGGGGAGCTTACAATGAGCAGTTCTTC.

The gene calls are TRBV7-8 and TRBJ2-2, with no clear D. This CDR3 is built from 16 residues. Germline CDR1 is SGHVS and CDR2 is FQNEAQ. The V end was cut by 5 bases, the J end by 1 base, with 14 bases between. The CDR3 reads CASSSTTVRNTGELFF. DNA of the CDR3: TGTGCCAGCAGCAGCACCACAGTGAGGAACACCGGGGAGCTGTTTTTT.

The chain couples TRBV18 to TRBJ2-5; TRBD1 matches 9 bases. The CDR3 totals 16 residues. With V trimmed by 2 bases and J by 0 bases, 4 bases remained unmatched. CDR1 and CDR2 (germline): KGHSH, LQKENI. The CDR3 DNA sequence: TGTGCCAGCTCACCATCCGGGACAGGGCACCAAGAGACCCAGTACTTC. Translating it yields CASSPSGTGHQETQYF.

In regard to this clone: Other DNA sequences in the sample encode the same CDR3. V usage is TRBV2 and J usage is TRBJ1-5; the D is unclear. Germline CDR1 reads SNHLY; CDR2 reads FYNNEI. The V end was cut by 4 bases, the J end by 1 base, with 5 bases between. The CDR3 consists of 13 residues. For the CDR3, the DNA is TGTGCCAGCAGTGTCCAGAGCAATCAGCCCCAGCATTTT. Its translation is CASSVQSNQPQHF.

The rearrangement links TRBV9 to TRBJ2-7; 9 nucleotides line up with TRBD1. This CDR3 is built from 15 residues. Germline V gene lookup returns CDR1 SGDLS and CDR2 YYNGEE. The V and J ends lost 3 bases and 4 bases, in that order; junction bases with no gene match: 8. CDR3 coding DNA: TGTGCCAGCAGCGAGGGAGCGGGACAGGGATACGAGCAGTACTTC. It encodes CASSEGAGQGYEQYF.

The CDR3 DNA sequence: TGTGCCAGCAGTTTATCTTTAGGTAACACTGAAGCTTTCTTT. Protein sequence: CASSLSLGNTEAFF. The rearrangement joins TRBV27 to TRBJ1-1, with no clear D. The germline V gene has CDR1 MNHEY and CDR2 SMNVEV (reference sequence). Trimming took 0 bases from V and 2 from J, leaving 7 bases between them. This CDR3 region has 14 residues.

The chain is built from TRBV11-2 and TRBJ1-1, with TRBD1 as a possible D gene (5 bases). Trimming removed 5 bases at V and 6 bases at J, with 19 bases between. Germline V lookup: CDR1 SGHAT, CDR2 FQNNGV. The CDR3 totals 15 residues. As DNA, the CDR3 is TGTGCCAGCAGCCCACGGTCCGGGGCCCAACCTGAAGCTTTCTTT. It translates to CASSPRSGAQPEAFF.

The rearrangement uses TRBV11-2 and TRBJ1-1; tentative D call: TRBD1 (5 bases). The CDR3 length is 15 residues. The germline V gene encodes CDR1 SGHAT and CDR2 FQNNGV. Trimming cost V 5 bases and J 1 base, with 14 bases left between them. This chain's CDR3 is CASSGRVGWNTEAFF. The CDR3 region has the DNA TGTGCCAGCAGCGGCAGGGTTGGGTGGAACACTGAAGCTTTCTTT.

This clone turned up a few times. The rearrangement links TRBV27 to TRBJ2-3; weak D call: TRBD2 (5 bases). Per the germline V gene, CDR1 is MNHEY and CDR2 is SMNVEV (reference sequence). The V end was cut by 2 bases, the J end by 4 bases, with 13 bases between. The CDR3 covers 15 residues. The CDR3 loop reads CASSLSSASADTQYF. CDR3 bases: TGTGCCAGCAGTTTAAGTAGCGCCAGCGCAGATACGCAGTATTTT.

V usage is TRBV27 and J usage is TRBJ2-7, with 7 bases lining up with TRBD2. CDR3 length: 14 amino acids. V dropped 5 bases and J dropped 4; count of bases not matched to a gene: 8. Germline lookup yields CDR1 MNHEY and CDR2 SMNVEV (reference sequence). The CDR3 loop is CASSIRSGSYEQYF. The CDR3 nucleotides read TGTGCCAGCAGTATACGTAGCGGGTCGTACGAGCAGTACTTC.

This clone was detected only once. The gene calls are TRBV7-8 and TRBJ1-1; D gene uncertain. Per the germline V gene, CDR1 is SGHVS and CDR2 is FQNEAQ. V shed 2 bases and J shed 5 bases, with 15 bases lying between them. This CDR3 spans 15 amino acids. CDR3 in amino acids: CASSLLNQATTEAFF. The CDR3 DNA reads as TGTGCCAGCAGCTTATTAAATCAGGCGACGACTGAAGCTTTCTTT.

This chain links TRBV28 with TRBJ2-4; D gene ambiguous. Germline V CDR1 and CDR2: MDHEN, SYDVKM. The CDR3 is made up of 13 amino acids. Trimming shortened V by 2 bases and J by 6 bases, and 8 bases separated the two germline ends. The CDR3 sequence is CASSLGRLNIQYF. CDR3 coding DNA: TGTGCCAGCAGTTTAGGCAGACTAAACATTCAGTACTTC. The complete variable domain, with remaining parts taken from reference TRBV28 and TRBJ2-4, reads DVKVTQSSRYLVKRTGEKVFLECVQDMDHENMFWYRQDPGLGLRLIYFSYDVKMKEKGDIPEGYSVSREKKERFSLILESASTNQTSMYLCASSLGRLNIQYFGAGTRLSVL.

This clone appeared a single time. The CDR3 nucleotides read TGTGCCAGCACGGCAGAGGGCCACGAGCAGTACTTC. Translating it yields CASTAEGHEQYF. The V and J genes are TRBV2 and TRBJ2-7; D is perhaps TRBD2 (5 bases). Germline CDR1 is SNHLY and CDR2 is FYNNEI. The CDR3 runs 12 residues. The V and J ends lost 7 bases and 5 bases respectively, with 12 bases between them.